This T cell receptor beta chain was profiled in a study of blood T cell repertoires in COVID-19. Study at large: COVID-19 samples from acute and convalescent phases originated in the United States, Italy and Spain.

How the authors handled the data: Estimation of nucleated cell counts was performed using reference gene primer amplification. Assay used: immunoSEQ multiplex PCR; TCRdb lists only in-frame clones, some missing. That table is the source of V, J and clone size, and D and trimming were worked out from the DNA. The repertoire holds about 340,000 clones, around 90% seen once, with around 3.3% in the top ten. There are 11 residues in the CDR3. Trimming removed 4 bases at V and 5 bases at J, with 5 bases between. From germline, CDR1 is MDHEN and CDR2 SYDVKM. The clonotype comes from a woman aged 18-29 years who had recovered from COVID-19. The gene calls are TRBV28 and TRBJ1-2, with D unclear. Sequenced sample: peripheral blood. The CDR3 loop is CASSYLYGYTF. CDR3 nucleotides: TGTGCCAGCAGTTATCTATATGGCTACACCTTC.